The text below deals with one T cell receptor beta chain. The antigen it recognizes is unknown. Base-call qualities are not available, and no considerably larger clone is one nucleotide away. This sample is part of a study of cytomegalovirus exposure and HLA in healthy donors (dated by TCRdb to about 2017). As for the study more broadly: An earlier analysis of roughly 630 of the donors reported 250 to 300 Gb of sequence data and some 120 million unique TCR beta sequences from 190 million or so T cells. An early release that covered roughly 600 HLA-typed donors contained approximately 290 gigabases of sequencing data and 85 million to 100 million unique TCR sequences. Among the approximately 400 genotyped donors, around 79% belonged to the genetic ancestry cluster associated with self-reported Caucasian donors. The aim of the study was to test whether cataloging public T cell receptors could identify signatures of past pathogen exposure. The study used immunosequencing to profile the T cell repertoires of 600 to 850 subjects and linked those repertoires to cytomegalovirus serostatus. Along with the approximately 670-subject first cohort, a separate validation cohort of more than 90 different subjects was used. To predict cytomegalovirus infection status, the study brought together high-throughput TCR immunosequencing, statistical association of individual TCRs with disease status, and machine learning. A later analysis re-examined previously published TCR beta repertoires from around 670 donors and added high-resolution HLA genotyping to investigate patterns of TCR occurrence. In the later analysis, no new phenotypic data were used to find candidate immune exposures; instead, reliance was placed on TCR beta sequences and their occurrence across donors. In an earlier analysis of a few hundred of the donors, high-throughput TCR beta sequencing was used to judge whether each TCR beta V gene segment behaved as functional or pseudogenic. Alongside the repertoire data, information on donor age, sex, ethnicity and CMV serostatus was compiled. Genome-wide SNP genotypes for about three fifths of the roughly 670 donors were used in a later genetic analysis, which treated that subset as a discovery cohort. All discovery cohort repertoires had been generated using a single sequencing platform. HLA typing covered class I and class II loci at four-digit resolution. Typing coverage differed by locus: A, B, C, DRB1 and DQB1 were typed in roughly 620-630 donors, DQA1 in 500 to 550, DPA1 in nearly 610, and DPB1 in just under 490. A handful of DR-DQ haplotypes were handled as single units for association and clustering because linkage in the cohort was strong. Among about 400 genotyped donors of the cohort, an average of roughly 230,000 unique TCR beta nucleotide sequences was sequenced per donor, of which roughly 17% were non-productive. Overall study results and their limits: A few of the identified cytomegalovirus-associated TCR beta chains were confirmed in vitro to be specific for cytomegalovirus antigens. HLA typing was unavailable for some donors at each locus, so association tests used only the typed subset. In an earlier analysis of 587 of the donors, most TCR beta V segments were observed in productive rearrangements about 87% or about 30% of the time, broadly matching IMGT annotations. In a later genetic analysis, a missense DCLRE1C variant was associated with V-gene and J-gene trimming of TCR beta chains, and the association was replicated in an independent cohort. A later analysis reported that several top co-occurrence clusters appeared linked to parvovirus B19, influenza, CMV and Epstein-Barr virus. According to a later analysis, most CMV-associated TCR beta chains appeared to be HLA-restricted, and the HLA associations seemed to be driven largely by CMV exposure. When HLA alleles, especially DR and DQ, strongly co-occurred, TCR associations were difficult to assign to individual alleles. Presence/absence analyses assumed roughly uniform sequencing depth across donors, an assumption that may not hold. This cohort had only TCR beta chains sequenced, and the lack of alpha or paired-chain data limited which features could be detected. It was suggested by the authors that the approach could potentially be generalized to other disease states and immunological phenotypes. In the study, some 180 TCR beta chains were listed as associated with cytomegalovirus. In a later analysis, HLA-associated TCR beta chains showed more clonal expansion and lower generation probabilities than non-associated chains that were equally common. Because counts were too low, roughly 17 rarely observed V segments, including chromosome 9 orphons, were left out of the earlier analysis of approximately 580 of the donors. Specific HLA alleles were associated with 16,951 TCR beta sequences at a false discovery rate of 0.05 in a later analysis. Linkage disequilibrium might explain the correlated functional status among segregating V segments, but an unknown experimental factor could not be ruled out. Cytomegalovirus status was reported to be diagnosed by the classifier with high specificity and sensitivity in both the original and validation cohorts. Some IMGT-functional V segments, including TRBV6-2 and TRBV6-3, could not be distinguished by the 87-base-pair reads and were therefore excluded. A further reported finding was that TCR beta sequences accurately predicted the HLA-A and HLA-B alleles for most subjects in the first cohort. The sequencing pipeline was judged likely to have produced a cluster of highly shared sequence variants as a technical artifact. In a later genetic analysis, fewer N-insertions in productive TCRs were reported among donors in an Asian-associated ancestry cluster than the approximately 670-donor mean. A later analysis found that TCR association rates varied across HLA loci, with DRB1 alleles showing the most associated TCRs and HLA-C alleles the fewest. For the cohort, immune exposure information was limited to CMV serostatus. While some public TCRs were present in many individuals, most TCR sequences turned up only very rarely across donors.

The CDR3, from cysteine to phenylalanine, totals 19 residues. CDR3 DNA only is kept here, 57 bases in frame from base 1. For CDR1 and CDR2, the germline V gene lists LGHNA and YSLEER. Clipping removes 1 base from V and 0 bases from J, with 8 as the unmatched junction base count. The cohort comprised 666 healthy bone marrow donors. Cohort members were all nominally healthy when sampled, although unrecorded immune exposures were likely present. The donor tested CMV seropositive, placing the donor among the roughly 300 seropositive members of the cohort. A peripheral blood sample was collected from each donor, and TCR beta sequencing was performed on peripheral blood mononuclear cells. The Qiagen DNeasy Blood Extraction Kit was used to extract genomic DNA from the blood cell samples. The method behind the library was the immunoSEQ multiplex PCR assay. A mixture of 60 forward primers for TCR Vbeta segments and 13 reverse primers for TCR Jbeta segments was used in the multiplex PCR. Amplification of the CDR3 region of rearranged TCR beta genes was performed with a multiplex PCR assay on genomic DNA. The Illumina HiSeq System was used to sequence the amplified TCR beta libraries as 87-base-pair reads. On the study's bioinformatics: Across the 640 or so repertoires, a later analysis counted approximately 75 million unique TCR beta chains, around 11 million of which were shared by at least two donors. Raw reads were error-corrected and collapsed into unique sequences with a nearest-neighbor algorithm that merged closely related sequences to remove PCR and sequencing errors. Alignment of CDR3 sequences to IMGT reference sequences was used to assign V, D and J gene segments. Each retained sequence needed at least a six-nucleotide match to both a V gene segment and a J gene segment. A rearrangement counted as productive if the CDR3 had no stop codons and remained in frame with V and J, and every other rearrangement counted as non-productive. CDR3 was defined according to IMGT convention as the region running from the second conserved V-encoded cysteine to the conserved J-encoded phenylalanine. In an earlier analysis of more than 550 of the donors, sequences lacking an unambiguous match to a single V gene segment were excluded. An earlier analysis of 550 to 650 of the donors classified V segments as functional when productive rearrangements were above 56.7% and as segregating when the standard deviation between donors was above 5%. A statistical classification framework was developed to diagnose cytomegalovirus status using the catalog of TCR beta chain sequences. In a later analysis, TCR nucleotide sequences were compared against IMGT/GENE-DB human TR gene sequences so that V and J genes could be assigned. The TCRdist pipeline was used in a later analysis to assign CDR3 sequences and most-parsimonious VDJ recombination scenarios. In a later analysis, each TCR beta chain was defined by its CDR3 amino acid sequence together with its V-gene family, and reads without a unique V-gene family were excluded. In a later analysis, nearly 600 highly shared, low-generation-probability nucleotide sequences were removed to address suspected cross-contamination and a sequencing artifact. In a later analysis, a clonal expansion index for each public chain was calculated from normalized within-repertoire ranks of inferred template counts. A later analysis computed generation probabilities with a VDJ recombination model fitted to out-of-frame rearrangements, and checked the results against IGoR. Hypergeometric tests were used in a later analysis to score TCR-TCR, TCR-HLA and TCR-CMV co-occurrence, with a repertoire-size bias correction applied to the TCR pairs. In a later analysis, false discovery rates were estimated by permuting HLA or CMV assignments 20 times. A later analysis grouped co-occurring TCRs with DBSCAN, adding TCRdist sequence similarity when clustering within HLA-allele-positive subsets. Co-occurrence clustering excluded repertoires with fewer than 30,000 or more than 120,000 public chains, plus five with anomalous nucleotide sharing. This immuneACCESS table, as held by TCRdb, lists in-frame sequences with V and J called but not all clones. Of the missing ones, under half trace to an unresolved V gene in checked studies; the others have no known cause. V, J and clone size reflect that table, while D and trimming were determined from the DNA. The sample table contains some 150,000 clones; only one count was recorded for approximately 80% of them. The top ten constitute about 11% of the sample.

The source of this sequence is a man aged 45-65 years in good health and CMV-seropositive. The sequenced sample consisted of PBMCs. The chain is assembled from TRBV4-3 and TRBJ2-2; 10 central nucleotides agree with TRBD1. The DNA sequence follows: TGCGCCAGCAGCCAAGGGTACTCCGGGACAGGGGCGAACACCGGGGAGCTGTTTTTT. This sequence encodes CASSQGYSGTGANTGELFF.